The rows below give T cell receptor beta chains drawn from one sample of a study of yellow fever vaccine responses in identical twins. TCRdb reprocessed the RT-PCR reads via MiXCR and lists one record per CDR3 protein. This table holds some 16,000 distinct CDR3 sequences, roughly 80% found once. The material sequenced was T cells from blood (PBMCs), unsorted or a sorted subset (not recorded which), taken before or after yellow fever vaccination (not recorded which). Receptors were obtained from a woman aged 18-29 years who received the yellow fever vaccine. Each CDR3 is given without its conserved first and last residue. Fields, in order: J gene, V gene, CDR3 protein.

j_call: TRBJ1-6
v_call: TRBV30
cdr3_aa: AWARDSTLH

j_call: TRBJ2-1
v_call: TRBV11-1
cdr3_aa: ASSPTSGVPNEQF

j_call: TRBJ1-6
v_call: TRBV4-1
cdr3_aa: ASSQSWGTGVSPLH

j_call: TRBJ2-7
v_call: TRBV27
cdr3_aa: ASSLYAGSSYEQY

j_call: TRBJ2-1
v_call: TRBV15
cdr3_aa: ATRWDGNYNEQF

j_call: TRBJ2-1
v_call: TRBV29-1
cdr3_aa: SQAQGTANEQF

j_call: TRBJ2-1
v_call: TRBV10-3
cdr3_aa: AISAGTASSNEQF

j_call: TRBJ2-5
v_call: TRBV29-1
cdr3_aa: SVDPGTGYQETQY

j_call: TRBJ2-7
v_call: TRBV4-1
cdr3_aa: ASSQVPSGSYEQY

j_call: TRBJ2-1
v_call: TRBV11-1
cdr3_aa: ASSLTSGSLSRHNEQF

j_call: TRBJ1-5
v_call: TRBV11-3
cdr3_aa: ASSLARDQPQH

j_call: TRBJ2-7
v_call: TRBV4-1
cdr3_aa: ASSQGDRGYEQY

j_call: TRBJ1-2
v_call: TRBV12-3/TRBV12-4
cdr3_aa: ASSSKQGGGYT

j_call: TRBJ2-1
v_call: TRBV20-1
cdr3_aa: SAPSGTDEQF

j_call: TRBJ2-7
v_call: TRBV11-2
cdr3_aa: ASSLGWRGGPHEQY

j_call: TRBJ1-2
v_call: TRBV11-1
cdr3_aa: ASSPAGYGDGDYGYT